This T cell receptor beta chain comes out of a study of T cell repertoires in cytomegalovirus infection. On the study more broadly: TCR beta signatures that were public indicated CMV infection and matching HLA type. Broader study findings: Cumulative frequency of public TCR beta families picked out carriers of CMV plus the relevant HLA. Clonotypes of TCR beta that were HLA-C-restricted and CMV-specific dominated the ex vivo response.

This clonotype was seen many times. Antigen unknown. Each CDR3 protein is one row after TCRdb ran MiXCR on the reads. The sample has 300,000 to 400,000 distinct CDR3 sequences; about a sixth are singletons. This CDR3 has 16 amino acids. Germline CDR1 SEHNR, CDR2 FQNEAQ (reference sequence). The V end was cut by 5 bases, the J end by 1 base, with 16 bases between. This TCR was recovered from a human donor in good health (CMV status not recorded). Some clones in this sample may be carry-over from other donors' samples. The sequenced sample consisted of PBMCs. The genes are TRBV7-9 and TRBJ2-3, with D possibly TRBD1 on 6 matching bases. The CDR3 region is CASSRPPWTGTDTQYF. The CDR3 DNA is TGTGCCAGCAGCCGCCCGCCTTGGACAGGCACAGATACGCAGTATTTT.